These 29 T cell receptor beta chains share one sample of origin, sequenced in a study of blood T cell repertoires in COVID-19. Generated by immunoSEQ multiplex PCR, the TCRdb table keeps only in-frame clones and is missing some. In the table there are approximately 150,000 clones, approximately 84% of which are singletons. Specimen: peripheral blood. These receptors all stem from a man aged 65 to 85 with active or convalescent COVID-19.

The chain combines TRBV30 with TRBJ1-4; 7 positions match TRBD1. Germline CDR1 and CDR2: GTSNPN and SVGIG (reference sequence). The V gene end was trimmed by 2 bases and the J gene end by 5 bases; junction bases not matched to a gene: 20. The CDR3 covers 19 residues. The CDR3, as DNA: TGTGCCTGGAGTCGGACGACAGGGAAGTGGGTTTCTCTGAATGAAAAACTGTTTTTT. As protein: CAWSRTTGKWVSLNEKLFF.

Concerning this clone: This same CDR3 is encoded by further DNA sequences in the sample. The chain joins TRBV18 to TRBJ1-1; no reliable D call. V lost 3 bases and J 0 bases, leaving 5 bases between the germline ends. CDR1 is KGHSH, CDR2 LQKENI, per germline. This CDR3 has 13 residues. The DNA of the CDR3 is TGTGCCAGCTCACCGGAGATGAACACTGAAGCTTTCTTT. Its protein is CASSPEMNTEAFF.

This clone was found a few times. The chain couples TRBV20-1 to TRBJ1-2; D is uncertain. Trimming left V 3 bases short and J 8 bases short, with 16 bases between. Germline lookup yields CDR1 DFQATT and CDR2 SNEGSKA (reference sequence). The CDR3 has 13 residues. CDR3 sequence reads: CSASRSGVMGYTF. As DNA, the CDR3 is TGCAGTGCTAGTCGGAGTGGAGTTATGGGCTACACCTTC.

This sequence joins TRBV29-1 and TRBJ2-7; weak D call: TRBD1 (6 bases). This CDR3 has 12 amino acids. Germline lookup yields CDR1 SQVTM and CDR2 ANQGSEA. Between the trimmed V and J ends, which lost 4 bases and 2 bases, there was a span of 9 bases. The CDR3 loop is CSVGWTAYEQYF. The CDR3 region has the DNA TGCAGCGTTGGGTGGACAGCCTACGAGCAGTACTTC.

The CDR3 coding sequence is TGTGCCAGCAGTTTTACGGGAGGAGCTAATGAAAAACTGTTTTTT. Residues: CASSFTGGANEKLFF. V is TRBV27 and J is TRBJ1-4; D is uncertain. The CDR3 totals 15 residues. Looked up from germline, CDR1 is MNHEY and CDR2 is SMNVEV (reference sequence). V was trimmed by 3 bases and J by 3 bases, leaving 11 bases between them.

The chain couples TRBV7-2 to TRBJ1-5; 12 positions agree with TRBD1. This CDR3 is built from 15 residues. V was pared by 8 bases and J by 4 bases, with 6 bases of the junction left unmatched. Germline lookup yields CDR1 SGHTA and CDR2 FQGNSA. CDR3 region: CASAPGQGANQPQHF. The DNA of the CDR3 is TGTGCCAGCGCCCCGGGACAGGGGGCTAATCAGCCCCAGCATTTT.

The genes are TRBV19 and TRBJ1-2; D remains ambiguous. The CDR3 has 14 amino acids. Germline loops: CDR1 LNHDA, CDR2 SQIVND (reference sequence). Trimming pared 0 bases from V and 10 bases from J, leaving 15 bases between. DNA for the CDR3: TGTGCCAGTAGTATAGATCGGGGAGGCTCCGACTACACCTTC. As protein: CASSIDRGGSDYTF.

V and J are TRBV27 and TRBJ1-5; D is uncertain. CDR1 is MNHEY, CDR2 SMNVEV, per germline (reference sequence). The V end was cut by 5 bases, the J end by 3 bases, with 11 bases between. This CDR3 is 14 amino acids long. The CDR3 protein is CASSRRGVNQPQHF. The CDR3 DNA reads TGTGCCAGCAGTCGCCGGGGTGTCAATCAGCCCCAGCATTTT.

The CDR3 loop is CASRLGAEAFF. The CDR3 nucleotides are TGTGCCAGCAGGCTGGGCGCTGAAGCTTTCTTT. The chain joins TRBV2 to TRBJ1-1; no firm D call. Trimming cost V 6 bases and J 6 bases, with 8 bases left between them. The CDR3 consists of 11 residues. Germline CDR1 reads SNHLY; CDR2 reads FYNNEI.

The chain uses TRBV2 and TRBJ2-7; 9 bases agree with TRBD1. Trimming took 5 bases from V and 6 from J; bases not matched to a gene: 8. CDR3 size: 14 residues. Germline loops: CDR1 SNHLY, CDR2 FYNNEI. Here the CDR3 DNA reads TGTGCCAGCAGTCCGACAGGGGGGTATCGCGAGCAGTACTTC. This sequence encodes CASSPTGGYREQYF. The variable domain in full, with the rest retrieved from reference TRBV2 and TRBJ2-7, is EPEVTQTPSHQVTQMGQEVILRCVPISNHLYFYWYRQILGQKVEFLVSFYNNEISEKSEIFDDQFSVERPDGSNFTLKIRSTKLEDSAMYFCASSPTGGYREQYFGPGTRLTVT.

The gene calls are TRBV28 and TRBJ1-2; D perhaps matches TRBD1 (6 bases). CDR1 MDHEN and CDR2 SYDVKM come from the germline V gene. Trimming removed 5 bases from V and 8 bases from J, with 21 bases in between. CDR3 size: 15 residues. CDR3 in amino acids: CASSTGGGAQWGYTF. The CDR3 nucleotides read TGTGCCAGCAGTACTGGGGGGGGCGCTCAGTGGGGCTACACCTTC.

The chain joins TRBV5-8 to TRBJ1-2; D perhaps matches TRBD1 (6 bases). CDR1 and CDR2 (germline): SGHTS, YDEGEE. V was shortened by 0 bases and J by 8 bases, with 14 bases between the two germline ends. The CDR3 covers 14 residues. The CDR3 spells CASSLERTVVGYTF. CDR3 bases: TGTGCCAGCAGCTTGGAGCGGACAGTCGTAGGCTACACCTTC.

The V gene is TRBV28, the J gene TRBJ1-5; no definite D call. V dropped 2 bases and J dropped 3 bases, with 11 bases sitting between them. Germline CDR1 MDHEN, CDR2 SYDVKM. The CDR3 is made up of 15 amino acids. This CDR3 reads CASSLTTTFNQPQHF. CDR3 nucleotides: TGTGCCAGCAGTTTAACGACGACATTCAATCAGCCCCAGCATTTT. Variable domain in full (rest from reference TRBV28 and TRBJ1-5): DVKVTQSSRYLVKRTGEKVFLECVQDMDHENMFWYRQDPGLGLRLIYFSYDVKMKEKGDIPEGYSVSREKKERFSLILESASTNQTSMYLCASSLTTTFNQPQHFGDGTRLSIL.

The rearrangement uses TRBV7-2 and TRBJ1-1; D call uncertain. CDR1 SGHTA and CDR2 FQGNSA come from the germline V gene. The CDR3 is made up of 14 amino acids. Trimming took off 3 bases at V and 1 base at J, with 9 bases between the two ends. CDR3 in amino acids: CASSLSNRNTEAFF. The CDR3, as DNA: TGTGCCAGCAGCTTGTCGAACAGGAACACTGAAGCTTTCTTT. Full variable domain (rest looked up from reference TRBV7-2 and TRBJ1-1): GAGVSQSPSNKVTEKGKDVELRCDPISGHTALYWYRQSLGQGLEFLIYFQGNSAPDKSGLPSDRFSAERTGGSVSTLTIQRTQQEDSAVYLCASSLSNRNTEAFFGQGTRLTVV.

The chain combines TRBV3-1 (or the pseudogene TRBV3-2) with TRBJ1-1; maybe TRBD1 (5 bases). V was pared by 4 bases and J by 6 bases, with 18 bases between. The CDR3 contains 15 residues. CDR1 LGHDT and CDR2 YNNKEL come from the germline V gene (reference sequence). Here the CDR3 reads CASSLLTGVWAEAFF. CDR3 sequence (DNA): TGTGCCAGCAGCCTCTTGACGGGGGTCTGGGCTGAAGCTTTCTTT.

Here the CDR3 DNA reads TGTGCCAGCAGCCCCGAGGGGGGGGGACTGAAGGCCTACGAGCAGTACTTC. Protein product: CASSPEGGGLKAYEQYF. The chain employs TRBV7-7 and TRBJ2-7; possibly TRBD2 for D (7 bases). Trimming removed 5 bases from V and 2 bases from J, with 22 bases in between. The CDR3 sequence is 17 residues long. In germline, CDR1 is SSHAT, CDR2 FNYEAQ (reference sequence).

V is TRBV5-8 and J is TRBJ1-3; D gene ambiguous. CDR1 SGHTS and CDR2 YDEGEE come from the germline V gene. V was shortened by 5 bases and J by 2 bases, with 5 bases between the two germline ends. There are 12 residues in the CDR3. The CDR3 DNA is TGTGCCAGCAGGAGTACTGGAAACACCATATATTTT. As protein: CASRSTGNTIYF.

The genes are TRBV7-8 and TRBJ2-1; 8 bases fit TRBD2. The CDR3 has 15 amino acids. Germline V CDR1 and CDR2: SGHVS, FQNEAQ. V lost 2 bases to trimming and J lost 3 bases; unmatched junction nucleotides: 3. The CDR3 DNA reads as TGTGCCAGCAGCTTAAAGGCGGGAGGCTACAATGAGCAGTTCTTC. This translates into CASSLKAGGYNEQFF.

The chain carries TRBV18 and TRBJ2-2, with TRBD2 as a possible D gene (7 bases). The V gene's germline CDR1 is KGHSH and CDR2 LQKENI. V was shortened by 0 bases and J by 1 base, with 9 bases between the two germline ends. CDR3 length: 16 amino acids. CDR3 sequence reads: CASSPPGGRNTGELFF. Written as DNA, the CDR3 is TGTGCCAGCTCACCACCGGGGGGGCGGAACACCGGGGAGCTGTTTTTT.

The rearrangement uses TRBV27 and TRBJ1-2, with TRBD1 identical over 8 bases. Per the germline V gene, CDR1 is MNHEY and CDR2 is SMNVEV (reference sequence). This CDR3 contains 13 residues. The junction had 7 bases not matched to a gene; V was cut back by 5 bases and J by 8 bases. The CDR3 region is CASSATGEVGYTF. CDR3 DNA: TGTGCCAGCAGTGCGACAGGGGAAGTGGGCTACACCTTC.

The chain uses TRBV7-6 and TRBJ1-4; D unresolved. Germline CDR1 is SGHVS and CDR2 is FNYEAQ. This CDR3 is built from 16 residues. Trimming shortened V by 5 bases and J by 3 bases, and 16 bases separated the two germline ends. Written as DNA, the CDR3 is TGTGCCAGCAGCCCGGCTCCCGGGAGTCCTAATGAAAAACTGTTTTTT. Translation: CASSPAPGSPNEKLFF.

The chain links TRBV6-5 to TRBJ1-6; 7 bases are a match to TRBD1. The CDR3 has 13 residues. V dropped 7 bases and J dropped 10; count of bases not matched to a gene: 7. From germline, CDR1 is MNHEY and CDR2 SVGAGI. Here the CDR3 DNA reads TGTGCCAGCAAGGGGGCCTTGGGATCACCCCTCCACTTT. It translates to CASKGALGSPLHF.

This sequence joins TRBV7-9 and TRBJ1-5, with D unclear. Trimming removed 2 bases from V and 1 base from J, with 12 bases in between. CDR3 size: 16 residues. Germline CDR1 is SEHNR and CDR2 is FQNEAQ (reference sequence). CDR3: CASSLFAGSSNQPQHF. The CDR3 nucleotides read TGTGCCAGCAGCTTATTTGCGGGTTCGAGCAATCAGCCCCAGCATTTT.

The V and J genes are TRBV2 and TRBJ1-4; D remains unclear. V lost 6 bases to trimming and J lost 7 bases, with 12 bases between them. The CDR3 has 13 residues. The germline CDR1 and CDR2 sequences are SNHLY and FYNNEI. DNA of the CDR3: TGTGCCAGCAGGGGAGGAGAGGCTGAAAAACTGTTTTTT. Protein product: CASRGGEAEKLFF.

The chain couples TRBV18 to TRBJ2-4; TRBD1 aligns across 7 bases. CDR3 length: 16 residues. J lost 0 bases, V lost 3 bases, and 5 bases had no gene match. Per germline, CDR1 KGHSH and CDR2 LQKENI. The CDR3 protein is CASSPGTALAKNIQYF. As DNA, the CDR3 is TGTGCCAGCTCACCTGGGACAGCGCTAGCCAAAAACATTCAGTACTTC.

The chain couples TRBV7-6 to TRBJ1-5; D is unclear. Germline loops: CDR1 SGHVS, CDR2 FNYEAQ. The CDR3 consists of 13 residues. Trimming stripped 1 base from V and 9 bases from J, with 10 bases between. CDR3 loop: CASSLEPTGPQHF. CDR3 nucleotides: TGTGCCAGCAGCTTAGAACCGACGGGGCCCCAGCATTTT.

This chain uses TRBV7-8 with TRBJ1-3, with unresolved D. Trimming cost V 7 bases and J 0 bases, with 16 bases left between them. The CDR3 totals 16 residues. Germline V CDR1 and CDR2: SGHVS, FQNEAQ. The CDR3 coding sequence is TGTGCCAGCACCTCGGGGAGGACCCTCTCTGGAAACACCATATATTTT. Its protein product is CASTSGRTLSGNTIYF.

This chain uses TRBV7-2 with TRBJ1-2; TRBD1 matches 7 bases. V shed 5 bases, J shed 8 bases, and the junction held 8 bases outside the gene matches. CDR3 size: 13 residues. Germline V gene sequence: CDR1 SGHTA, CDR2 FQGNSA. The CDR3, as DNA: TGTGCCAGCAGCCCCGAGACAGGGAGGGGCTACACCTTC. Translated: CASSPETGRGYTF.

This sequence joins TRBV6-1 and TRBJ2-7; 9 bases fit TRBD1. The CDR3 covers 16 residues. V dropped 3 bases and J dropped 9; count of bases not matched to a gene: 15. Germline V gives CDR1 MNHNS, CDR2 SASEGT. The CDR3 sequence is CASSERGRDREGLQYF. CDR3 bases: TGTGCCAGCAGTGAGAGGGGCCGGGACAGGGAGGGGCTGCAGTACTTC.